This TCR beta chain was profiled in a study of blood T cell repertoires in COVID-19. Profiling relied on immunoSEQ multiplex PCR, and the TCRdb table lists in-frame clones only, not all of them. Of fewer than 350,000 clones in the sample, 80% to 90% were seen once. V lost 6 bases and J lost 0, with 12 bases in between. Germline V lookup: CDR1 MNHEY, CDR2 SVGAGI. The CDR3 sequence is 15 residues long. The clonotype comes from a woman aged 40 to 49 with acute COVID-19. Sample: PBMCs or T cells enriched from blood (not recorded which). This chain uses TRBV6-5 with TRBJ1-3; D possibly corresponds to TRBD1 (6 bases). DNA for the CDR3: TGTGCCAGCAGGAGAGGACAGACCTCTGGAAACACCATATATTTT. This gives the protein CASRRGQTSGNTIYF.